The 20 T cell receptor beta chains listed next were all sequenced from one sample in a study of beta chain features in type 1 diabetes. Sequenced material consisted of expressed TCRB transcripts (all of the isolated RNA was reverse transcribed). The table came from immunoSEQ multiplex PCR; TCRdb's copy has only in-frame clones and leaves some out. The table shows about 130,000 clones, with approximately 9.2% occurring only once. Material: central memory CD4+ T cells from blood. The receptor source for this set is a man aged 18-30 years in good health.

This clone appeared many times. This CDR3 is CASSLGYAGSGNTIYF. DNA for the CDR3: TGTGCCAGCAGCTTAGGTTACGCGGGATCTGGAAACACCATATATTTT. V gene TRBV11-2 combines with J gene TRBJ1-3; D is unclear. This CDR3 has 16 amino acids. V gave up 1 base and J gave up 1 base, with 11 bases separating them. The germline V gene encodes CDR1 SGHAT and CDR2 FQNNGV.

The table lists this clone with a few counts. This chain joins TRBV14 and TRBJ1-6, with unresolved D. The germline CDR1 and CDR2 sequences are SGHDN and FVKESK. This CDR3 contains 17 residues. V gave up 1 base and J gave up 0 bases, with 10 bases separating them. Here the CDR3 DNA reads TGTGCCAGCAGCCAAGGATCGCCGAGCTCCTATAATTCACCCCTCCACTTT. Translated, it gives CASSQGSPSSYNSPLHF.

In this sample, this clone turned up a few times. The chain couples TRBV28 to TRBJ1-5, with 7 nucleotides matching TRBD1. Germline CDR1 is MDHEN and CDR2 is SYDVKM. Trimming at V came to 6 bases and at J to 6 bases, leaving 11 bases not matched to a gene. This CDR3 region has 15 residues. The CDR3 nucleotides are TGTGCCAGCAGAAGGGACAGAGCCCCAGTTCAGCCCCAGCATTTT. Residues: CASRRDRAPVQPQHF.

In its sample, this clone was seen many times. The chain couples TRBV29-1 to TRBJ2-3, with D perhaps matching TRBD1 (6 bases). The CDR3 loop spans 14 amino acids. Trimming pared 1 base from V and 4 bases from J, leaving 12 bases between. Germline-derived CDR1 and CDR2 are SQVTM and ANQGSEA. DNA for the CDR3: TGCAGCGTTGAAGGGCAGGGGTCCGCAGATACGCAGTATTTT. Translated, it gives CSVEGQGSADTQYF.

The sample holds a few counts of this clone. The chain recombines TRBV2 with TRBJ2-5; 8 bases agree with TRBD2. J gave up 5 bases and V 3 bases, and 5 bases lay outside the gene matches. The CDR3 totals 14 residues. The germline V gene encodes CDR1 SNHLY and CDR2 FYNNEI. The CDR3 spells CASSDTSGVETQYF. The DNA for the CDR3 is TGTGCCAGCAGTGATACTAGCGGTGTGGAGACCCAGTACTTC. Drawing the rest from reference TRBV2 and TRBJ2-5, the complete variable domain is EPEVTQTPSHQVTQMGQEVILRCVPISNHLYFYWYRQILGQKVEFLVSFYNNEISEKSEIFDDQFSVERPDGSNFTLKIRSTKLEDSAMYFCASSDTSGVETQYFGPGTRLLVL.

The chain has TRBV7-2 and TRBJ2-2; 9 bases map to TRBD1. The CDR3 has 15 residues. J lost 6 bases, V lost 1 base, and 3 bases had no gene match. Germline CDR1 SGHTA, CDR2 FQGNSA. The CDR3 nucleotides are TGTGCCAGCAGCTTAGGGGACAGGGTGGCCGGGGAGCTGTTTTTT. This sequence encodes CASSLGDRVAGELFF.

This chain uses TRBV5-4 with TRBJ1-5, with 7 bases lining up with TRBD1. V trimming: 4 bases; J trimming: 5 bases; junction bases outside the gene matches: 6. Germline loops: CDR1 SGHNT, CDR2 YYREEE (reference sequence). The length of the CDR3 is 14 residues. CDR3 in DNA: TGTGCCAGCAGCCTGACAGGGAGTGATCAGCCCCAGCATTTT. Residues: CASSLTGSDQPQHF.

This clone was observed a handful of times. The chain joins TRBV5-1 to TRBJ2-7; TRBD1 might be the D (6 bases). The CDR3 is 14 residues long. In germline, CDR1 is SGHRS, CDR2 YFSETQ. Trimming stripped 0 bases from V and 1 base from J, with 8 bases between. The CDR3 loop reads CASSLGDKSYEQYF. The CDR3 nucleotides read TGCGCCAGCAGCTTGGGGGACAAATCCTACGAGCAGTACTTC.

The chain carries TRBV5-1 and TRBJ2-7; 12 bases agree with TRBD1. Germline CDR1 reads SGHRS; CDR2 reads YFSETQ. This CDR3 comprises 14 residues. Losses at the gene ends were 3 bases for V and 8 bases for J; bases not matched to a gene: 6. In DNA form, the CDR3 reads TGCGCCAGCAGCTCCGGGACAGGGGGCGTGCAGCAGTACTTC. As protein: CASSSGTGGVQQYF.

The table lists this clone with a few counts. CDR3 in amino acids: CSAREDTIYF. The CDR3 nucleotides read TGCAGTGCTCGTGAGGACACCATATATTTT. J is TRBJ1-3 and V is TRBV20-1; D is uncertain. V was shortened by 5 bases and J by 8 bases, with 7 bases between the two germline ends. The CDR3 extends over 10 amino acids. Per the germline V gene, CDR1 is DFQATT and CDR2 is SNEGSKA (reference sequence).

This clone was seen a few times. The CDR3 loop reads CASSFIISPTDNYGYTF. DNA of the CDR3: TGTGCCAGCAGCTTTATAATTTCTCCGACAGACAACTATGGCTACACCTTC. The V call is TRBV5-8, the J call TRBJ1-2; weak D call: TRBD1 (5 bases). Germline-derived CDR1 and CDR2 are SGHTS and YDEGEE. V was clipped by 2 bases and J by 2 bases, with 19 bases between them. The CDR3 totals 17 residues.

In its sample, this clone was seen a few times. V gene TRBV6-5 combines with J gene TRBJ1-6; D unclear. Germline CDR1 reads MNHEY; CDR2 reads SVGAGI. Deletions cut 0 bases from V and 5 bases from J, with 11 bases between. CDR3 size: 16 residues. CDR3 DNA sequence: TGTGCCAGCAGTTACTCGATTCTAACAGATAATTCACCCCTCCACTTT. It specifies CASSYSILTDNSPLHF.

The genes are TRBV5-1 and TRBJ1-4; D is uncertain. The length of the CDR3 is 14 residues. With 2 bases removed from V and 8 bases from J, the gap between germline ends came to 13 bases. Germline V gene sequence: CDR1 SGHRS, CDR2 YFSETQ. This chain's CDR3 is CASSFGVIEEKLFF. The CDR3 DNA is TGCGCCAGCAGCTTCGGGGTTATAGAAGAAAAACTGTTTTTT.

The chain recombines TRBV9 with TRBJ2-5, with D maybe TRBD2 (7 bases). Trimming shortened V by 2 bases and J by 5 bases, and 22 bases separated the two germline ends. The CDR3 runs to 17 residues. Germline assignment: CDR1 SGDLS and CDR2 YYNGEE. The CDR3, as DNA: TGTGCCAGCAGCGTCTCACAGGGCGCGGGGGCGGGTGAGACCCAGTACTTC. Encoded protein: CASSVSQGAGAGETQYF.

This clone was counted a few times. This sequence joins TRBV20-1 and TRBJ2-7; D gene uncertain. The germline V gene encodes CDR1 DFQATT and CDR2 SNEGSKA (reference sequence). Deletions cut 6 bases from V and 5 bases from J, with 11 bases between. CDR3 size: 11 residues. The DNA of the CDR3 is TGCAGTGCCGTAGCTTACAACGAGCAGTACTTC. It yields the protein CSAVAYNEQYF.

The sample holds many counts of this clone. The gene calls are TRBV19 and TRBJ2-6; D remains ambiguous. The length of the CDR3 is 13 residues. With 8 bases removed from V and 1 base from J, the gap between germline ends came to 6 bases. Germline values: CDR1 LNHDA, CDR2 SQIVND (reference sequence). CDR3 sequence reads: CASSQSGANVLTF. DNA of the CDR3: TGTGCCAGTTCCCAGTCTGGGGCCAACGTCCTGACTTTC.

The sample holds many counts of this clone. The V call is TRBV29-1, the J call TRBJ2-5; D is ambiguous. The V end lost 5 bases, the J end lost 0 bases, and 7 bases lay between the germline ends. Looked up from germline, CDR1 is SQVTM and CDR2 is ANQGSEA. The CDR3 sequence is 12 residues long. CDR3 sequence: CSVPPNQETQYF. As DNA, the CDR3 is TGCAGCGTTCCCCCAAACCAAGAGACCCAGTACTTC.

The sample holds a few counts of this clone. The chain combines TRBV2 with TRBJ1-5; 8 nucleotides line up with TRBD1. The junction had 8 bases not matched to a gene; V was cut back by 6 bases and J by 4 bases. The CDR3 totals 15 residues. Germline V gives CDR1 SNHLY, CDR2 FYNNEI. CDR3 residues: CASRVRTGQNQPQHF. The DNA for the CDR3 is TGTGCCAGCAGAGTACGGACAGGGCAAAATCAGCCCCAGCATTTT. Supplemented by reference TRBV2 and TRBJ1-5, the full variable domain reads EPEVTQTPSHQVTQMGQEVILRCVPISNHLYFYWYRQILGQKVEFLVSFYNNEISEKSEIFDDQFSVERPDGSNFTLKIRSTKLEDSAMYFCASRVRTGQNQPQHFGDGTRLSIL.

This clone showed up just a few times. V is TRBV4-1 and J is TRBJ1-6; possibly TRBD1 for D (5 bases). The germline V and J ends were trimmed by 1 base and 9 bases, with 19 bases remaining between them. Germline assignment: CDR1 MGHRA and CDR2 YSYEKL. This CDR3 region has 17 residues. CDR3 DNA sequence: TGCGCCAGCAGCCAAGCTCCAACAGGCCTGTTGTTTTCACCCCTCCACTTT. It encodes CASSQAPTGLLFSPLHF.

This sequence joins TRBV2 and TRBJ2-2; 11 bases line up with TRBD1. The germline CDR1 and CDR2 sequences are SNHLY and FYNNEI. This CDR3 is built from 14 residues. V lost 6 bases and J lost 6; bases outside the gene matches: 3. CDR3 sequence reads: CASRAGQGAGELFF. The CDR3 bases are TGTGCCAGCAGGGCGGGACAGGGGGCCGGGGAGCTGTTTTTT.